One and the same sample provided the 31 T cell receptor beta chains below, sequenced in a study of T cells in localized non-small cell lung cancer. Sequencing used immunoSEQ multiplex PCR; TCRdb keeps in-frame clones, though not all of them. The sample includes about 59,000 clones, approximately 91% of them seen just once. The sequences come from peripheral blood, collected before any cancer treatment. Receptor source: a man aged 35-69 years with stage I lung adenocarcinoma.

The chain uses TRBV9 and TRBJ2-7; 10 bases map to TRBD1. Losses at the gene ends were 0 bases for V and 3 bases for J; bases not matched to a gene: 12. The germline CDR1 and CDR2 sequences are SGDLS and YYNGEE. CDR3 length equals 18 residues. CDR3 amino acids: CASSVAITPGTGVYEQYF. CDR3 coding DNA: TGTGCCAGCAGCGTAGCCATAACCCCCGGGACAGGGGTCTACGAGCAGTACTTC. Together with reference TRBV9 and TRBJ2-7, the CDR3 gives the full variable domain: DSGVTQTPKHLITATGQRVTLRCSPRSGDLSVYWYQQSLDQGLQFLIQYYNGEERAKGNILERFSAQQFPDLHSELNLSSLELGDSALYFCASSVAITPGTGVYEQYFGPGTRLTVT.

CDR3 loop: CASSDRDRAGNTIYF. In nucleotides, the CDR3 is TGTGCCAGCAGTGACCGGGACAGGGCTGGAAACACCATATATTTT. This chain connects TRBV6-1 to TRBJ1-3; 9 positions match TRBD1. Germline V gene lookup returns CDR1 MNHNS and CDR2 SASEGT. This CDR3 has 15 amino acids. V lost 3 bases to trimming and J lost 2 bases; unmatched junction nucleotides: 2.

This chain connects TRBV19 to TRBJ1-5; possibly TRBD1 for D (6 bases). The CDR3 length is 15 residues. The germline gives CDR1 LNHDA, CDR2 SQIVND (reference sequence). V dropped 6 bases and J dropped 5 bases, with 17 bases sitting between them. CDR3 coding DNA: TGTGCCAGTAGCCTCTTGGGGGGGGGCGATCAGCCCCAGCATTTT. The encoded protein is CASSLLGGGDQPQHF. Complete variable domain (other parts from reference TRBV19 and TRBJ1-5): DGGITQSPKYLFRKEGQNVTLSCEQNLNHDAMYWYRQDPGQGLRLIYYSQIVNDFQKGDIAEGYSVSREKKESFPLTVTSAQKNPTAFYLCASSLLGGGDQPQHFGDGTRLSIL.

This clone was counted only a few times. V gene TRBV6-5 combines with J gene TRBJ2-2; tentative D call: TRBD1 (5 bases). CDR1 is MNHEY, CDR2 SVGAGI, per germline. Trimming left V 6 bases short and J 4 bases short, with 12 bases between. The CDR3 length is 14 residues. This CDR3 reads CASRPGSGTGELFF. In nucleotides, the CDR3 is TGTGCCAGCAGACCAGGGTCTGGCACCGGGGAGCTGTTTTTT.

The chain is built from TRBV4-1 and TRBJ1-5, with 11 bases matching TRBD1. Germline V gene sequence: CDR1 MGHRA, CDR2 YSYEKL. The V gene end was trimmed by 6 bases and the J gene end by 6 bases; junction bases not matched to a gene: 7. The CDR3 covers 15 residues. CDR3 sequence reads: CASSRTGTGGQPQHF. The CDR3 region has the DNA TGCGCCAGCAGTCGAACTGGGACAGGGGGTCAGCCCCAGCATTTT.

This clone was seen a few times. The chain combines TRBV5-8 with TRBJ1-1; the D is unclear. The CDR3 covers 14 residues. V lost 0 bases and J lost 0, with 6 bases in between. CDR1 and CDR2 (germline): SGHTS, YDEGEE. DNA for the CDR3: TGTGCCAGCAGCTTGGGGGCCGTGAACACTGAAGCTTTCTTT. As protein: CASSLGAVNTEAFF.

The chain has TRBV27 and TRBJ2-7; D is perhaps TRBD2 (5 bases). Trimming took 0 bases from V and 6 from J, leaving 15 bases between them. The CDR3 extends over 15 amino acids. The germline V gene encodes CDR1 MNHEY and CDR2 SMNVEV (reference sequence). CDR3 sequence: CASSLSSVTRVEQYF. CDR3 nucleotide sequence: TGTGCCAGCAGTTTATCTAGCGTGACTCGTGTCGAGCAGTACTTC.

The V call is TRBV6-4, the J call TRBJ1-1; D unclear. V was shortened by 3 bases and J by 4 bases, with 9 bases between the two germline ends. Looked up from germline, CDR1 is MRHNA and CDR2 is SNTAGT. The CDR3 consists of 13 residues. Here the CDR3 DNA reads TGTGCCAGCAGTGAAGAAATGAGCACTGAAGCTTTCTTT. As protein: CASSEEMSTEAFF.

V is TRBV2 and J is TRBJ2-4; D remains ambiguous. V dropped 2 bases and J dropped 0 bases, with 14 bases sitting between them. The germline V gene encodes CDR1 SNHLY and CDR2 FYNNEI. The CDR3 consists of 17 residues. This CDR3 reads CASSEPGKAVAKNIQYF. DNA of the CDR3: TGTGCCAGCAGTGAACCAGGCAAAGCTGTAGCCAAAAACATTCAGTACTTC. The entire variable domain, with the rest obtained from reference TRBV2 and TRBJ2-4, is as follows: EPEVTQTPSHQVTQMGQEVILRCVPISNHLYFYWYRQILGQKVEFLVSFYNNEISEKSEIFDDQFSVERPDGSNFTLKIRSTKLEDSAMYFCASSEPGKAVAKNIQYFGAGTRLSVL.

This chain links TRBV30 with TRBJ2-7; D possibly uses TRBD1 or TRBD2 (6 bases each). The CDR3 sequence is 11 residues long. The V and J ends lost 8 bases and 2 bases respectively, with 10 bases between them. Looked up from germline, CDR1 is GTSNPN and CDR2 is SVGIG (reference sequence). The DNA for the CDR3 is TGTGCCGGCGGGGACACCTACGAGCAGTACTTC. As protein: CAGGDTYEQYF.

The gene calls are TRBV19 and TRBJ2-2, with D perhaps TRBD2 (6 bases). This CDR3 is built from 18 residues. Germline V gene sequence: CDR1 LNHDA, CDR2 SQIVND (reference sequence). Between the trimmed V and J ends, which lost 3 bases and 4 bases, there was a span of 21 bases. The CDR3 DNA follows: TGTGCCAGTAGTATGGGCCGGTGGGCGGGAAAAGGCACCGGGGAGCTGTTTTTT. Translated: CASSMGRWAGKGTGELFF.

The chain recombines TRBV7-9 with TRBJ1-5, with D uncertain. The V end lost 6 bases, the J end lost 2 bases, and 8 bases lay between the germline ends. Per the germline V gene, CDR1 is SEHNR and CDR2 is FQNEAQ (reference sequence). This CDR3 has 13 residues. For the CDR3, the DNA is TGTGCCAGCAGTTCTCCGGGCAATCAGCCCCAGCATTTT. It is translated as CASSSPGNQPQHF.

This clone is medium-sized in the sample. V is TRBV11-2 and J is TRBJ2-1; the match to TRBD2 covers 7 bases. CDR1 and CDR2 (germline): SGHAT, FQNNGV. Trimming removed 4 bases from V and 0 bases from J; junction bases left unmatched: 9. The length of the CDR3 is 17 residues. The CDR3 region has the DNA TGTGCCAGCAGCTCGGCCGCCGGACTAGTCTCCTACAATGAGCAGTTCTTC. As protein: CASSSAAGLVSYNEQFF.

This clone has more than one count but fewer than ten. CDR3 region: CASSLVGSQPQHF. The CDR3 nucleotides read TGTGCCAGCAGCTTGGTGGGGAGTCAGCCCCAGCATTTT. The chain links TRBV5-8 to TRBJ1-5; D is unresolved. Trimming took 0 bases from V and 6 from J, leaving 7 bases between them. CDR1 and CDR2 (germline): SGHTS, YDEGEE. The CDR3 covers 13 residues.

The chain employs TRBV7-8 and TRBJ2-7; no reliable D call. Per the germline V gene, CDR1 is SGHVS and CDR2 is FQNEAQ. The CDR3 has 11 amino acids. V lost 5 bases to trimming and J lost 0 bases, with 2 bases between them. CDR3 nucleotide sequence: TGTGCCAGCAGCATCTCCTACGAGCAGTACTTC. It codes for CASSISYEQYF.

This chain links TRBV5-8 with TRBJ1-5, with 8 bases identical to TRBD1. In germline, CDR1 is SGHTS, CDR2 YDEGEE. The V segment lost 1 base and the J segment 6 bases; nucleotides outside the gene matches: 6. This CDR3 contains 15 residues. CDR3 sequence: CASSLWGRGPQPQHF. The DNA of the CDR3 is TGTGCCAGCAGCTTGTGGGGCAGGGGGCCTCAGCCCCAGCATTTT.

This chain joins TRBV19 and TRBJ1-5; D ambiguous. CDR1 and CDR2 from the germline V gene are LNHDA and SQIVND (reference sequence). The CDR3 is made up of 13 amino acids. Between the trimmed V and J ends, which lost 3 bases and 4 bases, there was a span of 7 bases. In DNA form, the CDR3 reads TGTGCCAGTAGTATGGGCGGGAATCAGCCCCAGCATTTT. Residues: CASSMGGNQPQHF. The full variable domain, in which reference TRBV19 and TRBJ1-5 provide the parts outside the CDR3, is DGGITQSPKYLFRKEGQNVTLSCEQNLNHDAMYWYRQDPGQGLRLIYYSQIVNDFQKGDIAEGYSVSREKKESFPLTVTSAQKNPTAFYLCASSMGGNQPQHFGDGTRLSIL.

The chain recombines TRBV19 with TRBJ2-1, with D tentatively TRBD2 (6 bases). Trimming left V 11 bases short and J 7 bases short, with 12 bases between. Germline V CDR1 and CDR2: LNHDA, SQIVND (reference sequence). CDR3 size: 11 residues. In DNA form, the CDR3 reads TGTGCCGGACCCCTAGCGAATGAGCAGTTCTTC. Its protein product is CAGPLANEQFF. Filled out from reference TRBV19 and TRBJ2-1, the complete variable domain reads DGGITQSPKYLFRKEGQNVTLSCEQNLNHDAMYWYRQDPGQGLRLIYYSQIVNDFQKGDIAEGYSVSREKKESFPLTVTSAQKNPTAFYLCAGPLANEQFFGPGTRLTVL.

This clone was seen only once. V usage is TRBV2 and J usage is TRBJ2-3; D uncertain. The CDR3 runs 15 residues. V was shortened by 5 bases and J by 6 bases, with 18 bases between the two germline ends. Per the germline V gene, CDR1 is SNHLY and CDR2 is FYNNEI. The CDR3 bases are TGTGCCAGCAGTAATTCTAGACGGGCTGGGGATACGCAGTATTTT. Translation: CASSNSRRAGDTQYF.

V usage is TRBV2 and J usage is TRBJ2-1; TRBD1 aligns across 8 bases. With V trimmed by 4 bases and J by 3 bases, 2 bases remained unmatched. This CDR3 has 14 residues. Germline V gives CDR1 SNHLY, CDR2 FYNNEI. CDR3 nucleotide sequence: TGTGCCAGCAGTGGGACAGGGAGCTACAATGAGCAGTTCTTC. Its protein is CASSGTGSYNEQFF.

The chain recombines TRBV19 with TRBJ2-1; TRBD2 matches at 11 bases. There are 15 residues in the CDR3. With 3 bases clipped from V and 8 bases from J, the junction kept 6 bases outside the gene matches. Germline V gene sequence: CDR1 LNHDA, CDR2 SQIVND (reference sequence). CDR3: CASSIGSGRGDEQFF. CDR3 DNA sequence: TGTGCCAGTAGTATCGGTAGCGGGAGGGGAGATGAGCAGTTCTTC.

V usage is TRBV18 and J usage is TRBJ2-1; D may be TRBD2 (5 bases). Germline CDR1 is KGHSH and CDR2 is LQKENI. Trimming took 5 bases from V and 9 from J, leaving 17 bases between them. This CDR3 comprises 14 residues. Written as DNA, the CDR3 is TGTGCCAGCTCAGAGGCTAGCCAGAGGGTTGAGCAGTTCTTC. This sequence encodes CASSEASQRVEQFF.

CDR3 nucleotides: TGTGCCAGCAGCGAACGGCATCGCGGGGAGCTGTTTTTT. Its protein is CASSERHRGELFF. V and J are TRBV7-3 and TRBJ2-2; D call uncertain. The germline V and J ends were trimmed by 5 bases and 7 bases, with 11 bases remaining between them. Germline CDR1 is SGHTA and CDR2 is FQGTGA. The CDR3 loop spans 13 amino acids.

The rearrangement uses TRBV14 and TRBJ1-1; D gene unclear. V was clipped by 4 bases and J by 2 bases, with 8 bases between them. CDR1 is SGHDN, CDR2 FVKESK, per germline. The CDR3 loop spans 13 amino acids. The CDR3 loop is CASSPYPNTEAFF. In DNA form, the CDR3 reads TGTGCCAGCAGCCCCTACCCCAACACTGAAGCTTTCTTT.

This clone was observed once. The rearrangement links TRBV28 to TRBJ2-3; TRBD2 matches at 10 bases. V shed 9 bases and J 4 bases; nucleotides not matched to a gene: 4. The CDR3 runs to 13 residues. Per germline, CDR1 MDHEN and CDR2 SYDVKM. CDR3 DNA sequence: TGTGCCAGTAATAGCGGGAGGTCAGATACGCAGTATTTT. Its translation is CASNSGRSDTQYF.

This chain joins TRBV6-1 and TRBJ2-2; a possible D gene is TRBD1 (6 bases). Trimming took 6 bases from V and 1 from J, leaving 12 bases between them. The CDR3 is made up of 15 amino acids. CDR1 is MNHNS and CDR2 is SASEGT in the germline V gene. CDR3 in amino acids: CASRTTGVNTGELFF. DNA for the CDR3: TGTGCCAGCAGGACGACAGGAGTGAACACCGGGGAGCTGTTTTTT.

This chain connects TRBV11-3 to TRBJ2-6, with TRBD1 as a possible D gene (6 bases). Germline V gene data show CDR1 as SGHNT and CDR2 as YENEEA. This CDR3 contains 16 residues. V lost 5 bases and J lost 2, with 13 bases in between. The CDR3 reads CASSADRSPGANVLTF. The DNA of the CDR3 is TGTGCCAGCAGCGCCGACAGGTCCCCTGGGGCCAACGTCCTGACTTTC.

The chain joins TRBV4-2 to TRBJ2-3, with D uncertain. Trimming shortened V by 3 bases and J by 0 bases, and 13 bases separated the two germline ends. This CDR3 spans 16 amino acids. Germline CDR1 LGHNA, CDR2 YNFKEQ. The CDR3 is CASSQTGLDSTDTQYF. CDR3 sequence (DNA): TGTGCCAGCAGCCAGACGGGCCTTGATAGCACAGATACGCAGTATTTT.

This chain connects TRBV6-5 to TRBJ1-2; D remains unclear. Germline loops: CDR1 MNHEY, CDR2 SVGAGI. The CDR3 is 13 residues long. With 0 bases removed from V and 2 bases from J, the gap between germline ends came to 4 bases. As DNA, the CDR3 is TGTGCCAGCAGTTACTCACGAAACTATGGCTACACCTTC. Protein product: CASSYSRNYGYTF.

This rearrangement joins TRBV9 to TRBJ2-2; 9 nucleotides align to TRBD1. Germline-derived CDR1 and CDR2 are SGDLS and YYNGEE. V shed 3 bases and J 6 bases; nucleotides not matched to a gene: 6. The length of the CDR3 is 15 residues. This CDR3 is CASSARTGEAGELFF. CDR3 sequence (DNA): TGTGCCAGCAGCGCCCGGACAGGGGAGGCCGGGGAGCTGTTTTTT. The variable domain in full, completed from reference TRBV9 and TRBJ2-2, reads DSGVTQTPKHLITATGQRVTLRCSPRSGDLSVYWYQQSLDQGLQFLIQYYNGEERAKGNILERFSAQQFPDLHSELNLSSLELGDSALYFCASSARTGEAGELFFGEGSRLTVL.

V and J are TRBV5-5 and TRBJ2-7, with D tentatively TRBD1 (5 bases). The length of the CDR3 is 14 residues. The V end was cut by 4 bases, the J end by 7 bases, with 18 bases between. Germline V CDR1 and CDR2: SGHKS, YYEKEE (reference sequence). The chain's CDR3 is CASSPGHLYDEQYF. The CDR3 DNA follows: TGTGCCAGCAGCCCAGGACACCTATACGATGAGCAGTACTTC. The variable domain in full, with the rest retrieved from reference TRBV5-5 and TRBJ2-7, is DAGVTQSPTHLIKTRGQQVTLRCSPISGHKSVSWYQQVLGQGPQFIFQYYEKEERGRGNFPDRFSARQFPNYSSELNVNALLLGDSALYLCASSPGHLYDEQYFGPGTRLTVT.